This T cell receptor (beta chain) emerged from a study of shared clonotypes between healthy human individuals. A single count supports this clone. Clones were sequenced by immunoSEQ multiplex PCR, and TCRdb holds only the in-frame ones, with some missing. Among 2 million to 2.5 million clones listed, around 92% were seen once. This receptor was taken from a man aged 18 to 29 in good health. Some clones in this sample may be carry-over from other donors' samples. Source material: naive CD4+ T cells from PBMCs. The subset here: CD45RA+ positively selected.

This CDR3 reads CASSPPPRAETQYF. As DNA, the CDR3 is TGTGCCAGCAGTCCCCCACCAAGGGCAGAGACCCAGTACTTC. This chain links TRBV28 with TRBJ2-5; D is unresolved. The germline V and J ends were trimmed by 5 bases and 4 bases, with 14 bases remaining between them. The germline gives CDR1 MDHEN, CDR2 SYDVKM. There are 14 residues in the CDR3.